Shown below are 21 T cell receptor beta chains from a single sample sequenced in a study of cytomegalovirus exposure and HLA in healthy donors. Researchers ran the PCR with 60 Vbeta and 13 Jbeta primers. Assay used: immunoSEQ multiplex PCR; TCRdb lists only in-frame clones, some missing. The sample records around 100,000 clones, under 85% being singletons. The sequencing sample was made of PBMCs. All receptors come from a man in his fifties in good health and CMV-seropositive.

This clone turned up a few times. The chain carries TRBV2 and TRBJ2-7; 7 bases map to TRBD1. Germline values: CDR1 SNHLY, CDR2 FYNNEI. This CDR3 is 10 amino acids long. The V segment lost 4 bases and the J segment 9 bases; nucleotides outside the gene matches: 0. CDR3 DNA sequence: TGTGCCAGCAGTGGACAGGGGCAGTACTTC. Translating it yields CASSGQGQYF.

V usage is TRBV5-1 and J usage is TRBJ2-2, with 7 bases lining up with TRBD2. J was trimmed by 0 bases and V by 0 bases; bases with no gene match: 5. There are 17 residues in the CDR3. The V gene's germline CDR1 is SGHRS and CDR2 YFSETQ. The CDR3 spells CASSLESSGTNTGELFF. The DNA of the CDR3 is TGCGCCAGCAGCTTGGAGTCTAGCGGAACGAACACCGGGGAGCTGTTTTTT.

DNA for the CDR3: TGTGCCAGCAGTGCGATCGACCTGGAGCAGTACTTC. It specifies CASSAIDLEQYF. The chain carries TRBV6-1 and TRBJ2-5; D gene ambiguous. The CDR3 extends over 12 amino acids. Trimming cost V 4 bases and J 11 bases, with 14 bases left between them. CDR1 and CDR2 from the germline V gene are MNHNS and SASEGT.

The chain links TRBV6-1 to TRBJ1-2; possible D gene TRBD1, 5 bases. The length of the CDR3 is 15 residues. Germline CDR1 reads MNHNS; CDR2 reads SASEGT. Trimming pared 4 bases from V and 0 bases from J, leaving 12 bases between. The CDR3 here is CASSGGQIPNYGYTF. The CDR3 DNA follows: TGTGCCAGCAGTGGAGGACAAATTCCTAACTATGGCTACACCTTC.

This clone rates as medium-sized. The chain joins TRBV18 to TRBJ1-1; 9 bases agree with TRBD1. J lost 0 bases, V lost 3 bases, and 14 bases had no gene match. The germline V gene encodes CDR1 KGHSH and CDR2 LQKENI. This CDR3 has 19 amino acids. The CDR3 sequence: CASSPIRQGGPLMNTEAFF. CDR3 coding DNA: TGTGCCAGCTCACCGATTAGACAGGGGGGGCCTCTTATGAACACTGAAGCTTTCTTT. The variable domain in full, completed from reference TRBV18 and TRBJ1-1, reads NAGVMQNPRHLVRRRGQEARLRCSPMKGHSHVYWYRQLPEEGLKFMVYLQKENIIDESGMPKERFSAEFPKEGPSILRIQQVVRGDSAAYFCASSPIRQGGPLMNTEAFFGQGTRLTVV.

The chain carries TRBV25-1 and TRBJ2-5; 7 bases align to TRBD1. The length of the CDR3 is 13 residues. The V segment lost 7 bases and the J segment 5 bases; nucleotides outside the gene matches: 7. The germline gives CDR1 MGHDK, CDR2 SYGVNS. This CDR3 reads CASTKTGSETQYF. Here the CDR3 DNA reads TGTGCCAGCACCAAGACAGGGTCGGAGACCCAGTACTTC.

The chain carries TRBV5-1 and TRBJ2-3; 11 bases map to TRBD2. The CDR3 is 16 amino acids. The germline CDR1 and CDR2 sequences are SGHRS and YFSETQ. Unmatched junction bases numbered 7, after V lost 3 bases and J lost 4 bases. CDR3 residues: CASSSNSGRAADTQYF. CDR3 in DNA: TGCGCCAGCAGCTCAAATAGCGGGAGGGCCGCAGATACGCAGTATTTT.

J is TRBJ2-7 and V is TRBV7-2; possible D gene TRBD2, 5 bases. CDR3 length: 14 amino acids. The germline CDR1 and CDR2 sequences are SGHTA and FQGNSA. Trimming took off 5 bases at V and 4 bases at J, with 15 bases between the two ends. The CDR3 bases are TGTGCCAGCAGCGGCGGAGGAGGCTTTTACGAGCAGTACTTC. Its translation is CASSGGGGFYEQYF.

The rearrangement links TRBV6-1 to TRBJ1-5, with D possibly matching TRBD1 (5 bases). The V and J ends lost 6 bases and 7 bases respectively, with 13 bases between them. The germline V gene encodes CDR1 MNHNS and CDR2 SASEGT. The CDR3 consists of 13 residues. The CDR3 is CASRPGGGQPQHF. Here the CDR3 DNA reads TGTGCCAGCAGACCGGGGGGGGGACAGCCCCAGCATTTT.

This chain connects TRBV9 to TRBJ2-7; the match to TRBD2 covers 7 bases. The CDR3 consists of 15 residues. Germline V CDR1 and CDR2: SGDLS, YYNGEE. V lost 4 bases, J lost 0 bases, and 7 bases stayed unmatched. CDR3 nucleotide sequence: TGTGCCAGCAGCAAAGACCTAGCGGTCTCCTACGAGCAGTACTTC. Its protein is CASSKDLAVSYEQYF.

This clone has a single count. The chain recombines TRBV7-9 with TRBJ2-3; D perhaps matches TRBD1 (5 bases). Germline V lookup: CDR1 SEHNR, CDR2 FQNEAQ (reference sequence). Trimming stripped 5 bases from V and 0 bases from J, with 9 bases between. There are 14 residues in the CDR3. Here the CDR3 DNA reads TGTGCCAGCAGCGACGACAGAAGCACAGATACGCAGTATTTT. Amino acids: CASSDDRSTDTQYF.

This sequence joins TRBV7-9 and TRBJ2-3; the D gene is possibly TRBD1 (5 bases). Per the germline V gene, CDR1 is SEHNR and CDR2 is FQNEAQ (reference sequence). The CDR3 is 16 residues long. V dropped 1 base and J dropped 1 base, with 12 bases sitting between them. CDR3 amino acids: CASSLVGPPRTDTQYF. Here the CDR3 DNA reads TGTGCCAGCAGCTTAGTGGGGCCCCCTCGCACAGATACGCAGTATTTT.

The chain carries TRBV5-1 and TRBJ2-2; the match to TRBD1 covers 9 bases. Losses at the gene ends were 1 base for V and 4 bases for J; bases not matched to a gene: 5. CDR1 and CDR2 (germline): SGHRS, YFSETQ. The CDR3 loop spans 16 amino acids. The CDR3 spells CASSLWTGDGTGELFF. CDR3 nucleotide sequence: TGCGCCAGCAGCTTGTGGACAGGGGATGGCACCGGGGAGCTGTTTTTT.

V gene TRBV20-1 combines with J gene TRBJ2-1; D is possibly TRBD1 (5 bases). The CDR3 runs to 11 residues. Germline assignment: CDR1 DFQATT and CDR2 SNEGSKA (reference sequence). The ends were cut back, 6 bases at V and 4 bases at J, with 7 bases in the middle. The CDR3, as DNA: TGCAGTGCCCCAGGGTACAATGAGCAGTTCTTC. It codes for CSAPGYNEQFF.

This clone was seen a single time. The chain uses TRBV7-3 and TRBJ2-1, with 8 bases fitting TRBD1. CDR3 length: 15 amino acids. The V gene end was trimmed by 5 bases and the J gene end by 4 bases; junction bases not matched to a gene: 7. Germline lookup yields CDR1 SGHTA and CDR2 FQGTGA. CDR3 sequence reads: CASSPGQGMYNEQFF. The CDR3 DNA reads TGTGCCAGCAGCCCCGGACAGGGAATGTACAATGAGCAGTTCTTC.

The chain has TRBV18 and TRBJ1-5; maybe TRBD1 (5 bases). The CDR3 covers 14 residues. Trimming shortened V by 2 bases and J by 6 bases, and 11 bases separated the two germline ends. Per the germline V gene, CDR1 is KGHSH and CDR2 is LQKENI. CDR3 sequence: CASSPGAGIQPQHF. As DNA, the CDR3 is TGTGCCAGCTCACCAGGGGCAGGCATTCAGCCCCAGCATTTT.

This clone was seen a few times. The rearrangement uses TRBV5-1 and TRBJ2-7, with D possibly matching TRBD1 (5 bases). The ends were cut back, 4 bases at V and 5 bases at J, with 13 bases in the middle. Germline V gives CDR1 SGHRS, CDR2 YFSETQ. This CDR3 contains 13 residues. The CDR3 protein is CASSMSGNHEQYF. The DNA of the CDR3 is TGCGCCAGCAGCATGTCAGGGAACCACGAGCAGTACTTC.

As for this clone: One end of the junction is discordant with germline, which a read error may explain. The chain carries TRBV7-9 and TRBJ2-5, with D perhaps matching TRBD2 (5 bases). CDR3 length: 16 residues. From germline, CDR1 is SEHNR and CDR2 FQNEAQ (reference sequence). CDR3 region: CSSSLFRLLAKETQYF. As DNA, the CDR3 is TGTTCCAGCAGCTTATTTAGACTATTGGCAAAAGAGACCCAGTACTTC.

The V gene is TRBV4-2, the J gene TRBJ2-7; D unclear. The CDR3 sequence is 14 residues long. Trimming cost V 0 bases and J 2 bases, with 8 bases left between them. Germline V gene lookup returns CDR1 LGHNA and CDR2 YNFKEQ. The CDR3 DNA is TGTGCCAGCAGCCAAGATTCCGCTACCTACGAGCAGTACTTC. The encoded protein is CASSQDSATYEQYF.

This chain uses TRBV7-2 with TRBJ2-1; tentative D call: TRBD2 (6 bases). Per germline, CDR1 SGHTA and CDR2 FQGNSA. The germline V and J ends were trimmed by 1 base and 9 bases, with 10 bases remaining between them. This CDR3 has 13 residues. Here the CDR3 reads CASSLGGTFEQFF. CDR3 bases: TGTGCCAGCAGCTTAGGGGGGACTTTTGAGCAGTTCTTC. Supplemented by reference TRBV7-2 and TRBJ2-1, the full variable domain reads GAGVSQSPSNKVTEKGKDVELRCDPISGHTALYWYRQSLGQGLEFLIYFQGNSAPDKSGLPSDRFSAERTGGSVSTLTIQRTQQEDSAVYLCASSLGGTFEQFFGPGTRLTVL.

The rearrangement uses TRBV5-1 and TRBJ2-2, with 11 bases aligning to TRBD1. This CDR3 is 18 amino acids long. Losses at the gene ends were 4 bases for V and 5 bases for J; bases not matched to a gene: 13. From germline, CDR1 is SGHRS and CDR2 YFSETQ. Written as DNA, the CDR3 is TGCGCCAGCAGCCTTCGTGTCCCTGGGACAGGGGGTACCGGGGAGCTGTTTTTT. Translating gives CASSLRVPGTGGTGELFF.